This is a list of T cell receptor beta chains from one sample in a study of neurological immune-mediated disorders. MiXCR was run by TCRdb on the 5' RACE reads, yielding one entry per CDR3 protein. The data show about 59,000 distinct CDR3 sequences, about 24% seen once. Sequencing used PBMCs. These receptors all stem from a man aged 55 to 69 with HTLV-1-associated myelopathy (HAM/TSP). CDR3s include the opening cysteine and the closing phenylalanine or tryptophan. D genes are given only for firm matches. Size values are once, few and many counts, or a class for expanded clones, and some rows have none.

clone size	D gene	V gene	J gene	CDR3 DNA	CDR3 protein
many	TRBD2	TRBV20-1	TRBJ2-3	TGCAGTGCCCTAGAAAGCCGTGGCGGGAGCAGTAATACGCAGTATTTT	CSALESRGGSSNTQYF
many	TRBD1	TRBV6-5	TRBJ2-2	TGTGCCAGCACCGGAACAGGGGGCACCGGGGAGCTGTTTTTT	CASTGTGGTGELFF
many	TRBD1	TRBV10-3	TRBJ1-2	TGTGCCATCAGAGTAGACAGGGACGGAGGCTACACCTTC	CAIRVDRDGGYTF
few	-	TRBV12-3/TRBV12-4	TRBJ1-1	TGTGCCAGCAGTTTACTGTTGAACACTGAAGCTTTCTTT	CASSLLLNTEAFF
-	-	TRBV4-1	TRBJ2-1	TGCGCCAGCAGCCAAGATGGGGAAGGGACGGATGAGCAGTTCTTC	CASSQDGEGTDEQFF
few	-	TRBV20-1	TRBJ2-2	TGCAGTGCTGCAAGGAGCGGGTGGACCGGGGAGCTGTTTTTT	CSAARSGWTGELFF
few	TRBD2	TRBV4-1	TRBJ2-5	TGCGCCAGCAGCCAAGATGGGACTAGCGAGAGTACGGCCCAGTACTTC	CASSQDGTSESTAQYF
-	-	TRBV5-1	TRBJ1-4	TGCGCCAGCAGCCCGCAGGACAGTGCAACTAATGAAAAACTGTTTTTT	CASSPQDSATNEKLFF
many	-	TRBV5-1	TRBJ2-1	TGCGCCAGCAGCTTGGAGCTAGCCTCCTACAATGAGCAGTTCTTC	CASSLELASYNEQFF
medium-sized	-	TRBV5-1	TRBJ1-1	TGCGCCAGCAGCTGGGAAAACACGAACACTGAAGCTTTCTTT	CASSWENTNTEAFF
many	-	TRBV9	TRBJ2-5	TGTGCCAGCAGCGTAGGTGCAGGGTTAGAGACCCAGTACTTC	CASSVGAGLETQYF
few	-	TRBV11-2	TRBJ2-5	TGTGCCAGCAGCTTAGTGGGCAGCCGCCAAGAGACCCAGTACTTC	CASSLVGSRQETQYF
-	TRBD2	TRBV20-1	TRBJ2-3	TGCAGTGCTGACGGCGGGGCTAGCGGTCGCACAGATACGCAGTATTTT	CSADGGASGRTDTQYF
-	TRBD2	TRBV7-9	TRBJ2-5	TGTGCCAGCAGCTTTCTAGCGGGAGAGGCAGAGACCCAGTACTTC	CASSFLAGEAETQYF
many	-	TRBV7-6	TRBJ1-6	TGTGCCAGCAGCTGGGTTTATAATTCACCCCTCCACTTT	CASSWVYNSPLHF
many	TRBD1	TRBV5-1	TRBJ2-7	TGCGCCAGCAGCCCCCAATCGACAGGGTCCACCTACGAGCAGTACTTC	CASSPQSTGSTYEQYF
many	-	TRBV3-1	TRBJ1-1	TGTGCCAGCAGCCACGGTGGGAACACTGAAGCTTTCTTT	CASSHGGNTEAFF
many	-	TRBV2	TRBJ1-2	TGTGCCAGCAGCTCCGGAAGGAACTATGGCTACACCTTC	CASSSGRNYGYTF
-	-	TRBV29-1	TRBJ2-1	TGCATCGTTGAATATCTTCTCCGGGAGCAGTTCTTC	CIVEYLLREQFF
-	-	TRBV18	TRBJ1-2	TGTGCCAGCTCACCATTACAGACGAACTATGGCTACACCTTC	CASSPLQTNYGYTF
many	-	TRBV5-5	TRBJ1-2	TGTGCCAGCAGCTTGAGTGGGGAGGCAGGGTATGGCTACACCTTC	CASSLSGEAGYGYTF
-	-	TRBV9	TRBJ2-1	TGTGCCAGCAGCGGTAGCGGACCCTACAATGAGCAGTTCTTC	CASSGSGPYNEQFF
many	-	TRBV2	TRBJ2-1	TGTGCCAGCAATCGAGGGGGGGGAGGAGACAATGAGCAGTTCTTC	CASNRGGGGDNEQFF
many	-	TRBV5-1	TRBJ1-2	TGCGCCAGCAGCCCACAGGTCCTTAACTATGGCTACACCTTC	CASSPQVLNYGYTF
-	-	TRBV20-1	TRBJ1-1	TGCAGTGCTAGAATAGGGACGGTGAACACTGAAGCTTTCTTT	CSARIGTVNTEAFF
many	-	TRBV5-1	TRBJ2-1	TGCGCCAGCAGCTTACAGGGTAATGAGCAGTTCTTC	CASSLQGNEQFF
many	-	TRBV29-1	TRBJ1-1	TGCAGCGCTTGTACAGGTATGAACACTGAAGCTTTCTTT	CSACTGMNTEAFF
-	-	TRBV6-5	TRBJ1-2	TGTGCCAGCAGGCCAGCAGCTAACTATGGCTACACCTTC	CASRPAANYGYTF
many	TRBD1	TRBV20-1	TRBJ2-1	TGCAGTGCACCCAACTCCGGGACAGGGGTCAATGAGCAGTTCTTC	CSAPNSGTGVNEQFF
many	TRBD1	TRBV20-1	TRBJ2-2	TGCAGTGCGTCGGGACAGTACACCGGGGAGCTGTTTTTT	CSASGQYTGELFF
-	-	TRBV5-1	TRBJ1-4	TGCGCCAGCAGCTTGAGGGGAGGCAATGAAAAACTGTTTTTT	CASSLRGGNEKLFF
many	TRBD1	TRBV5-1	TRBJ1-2	TGCGCCAGCAGCTCGGACAGGGGGGCGTATGGCTACACCTTC	CASSSDRGAYGYTF
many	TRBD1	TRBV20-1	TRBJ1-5	TGCAGTGCCCCTCATCCGGGACAGGGTTGGAATCAGCCCCAGCATTTT	CSAPHPGQGWNQPQHF
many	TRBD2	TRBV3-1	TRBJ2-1	TGTGCCAGCAGCCAGCGGGAGCGATCCAATGAGCAGTTCTTC	CASSQRERSNEQFF
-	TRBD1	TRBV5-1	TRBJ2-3	TGCGCCAGCAGCTTGGGGGACAGAGTCACAGATACGCAGTATTTT	CASSLGDRVTDTQYF
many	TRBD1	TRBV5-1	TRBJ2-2	TGCGCCAGCAGCCTACAGGGGACAGGGACCGGGGAGCTGTTTTTT	CASSLQGTGTGELFF
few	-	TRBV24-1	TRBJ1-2	TGTGCCACCGGCTTTTGGTGTGGCTACACCTTC	CATGFWCGYTF
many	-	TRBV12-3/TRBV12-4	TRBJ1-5	TGTGCCAGCAGTTTAGCGTTGGGGGGCAATCAGCCCCAGCATTTT	CASSLALGGNQPQHF
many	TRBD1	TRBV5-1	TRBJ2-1	TGCGCCAGCAGCTTGCACGCAGGGGGCAATGAGCAGTTCTTC	CASSLHAGGNEQFF
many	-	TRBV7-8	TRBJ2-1	TGTGCCAGCAGCTCGGGACCGCCGGACAATGAGCAGTTCTTC	CASSSGPPDNEQFF
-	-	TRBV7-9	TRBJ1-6	TGTGCCAGCAGCCCAACGACAGGTCGCTCACCCCTCCACTTT	CASSPTTGRSPLHF
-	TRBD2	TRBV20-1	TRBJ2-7	TGTAGTACTAGTGGACTAGTCCACGAGCAGTACTTC	CSTSGLVHEQYF
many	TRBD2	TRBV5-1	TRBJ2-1	TGCGCCAGCAGCTTGGTTGGTAGCGGGAGCCCTAATGAGCAGTTCTTC	CASSLVGSGSPNEQFF
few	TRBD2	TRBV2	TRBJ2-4	TGTGCCAGCAGTGATCGGCTAGCGGGGATTCAGTACTTC	CASSDRLAGIQYF
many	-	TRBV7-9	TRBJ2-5	TGTGCCAGCAGCGGGACTGGAACCCAGTACTTC	CASSGTGTQYF
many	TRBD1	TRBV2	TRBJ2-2	TGTGCCAGCAGCAGGGGACAGGGATACACCGGGGAGCTGTTTTTT	CASSRGQGYTGELFF
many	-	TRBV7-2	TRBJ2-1	TGTGCCAGCAGCTTATCCGGGACCCGGTACAATGAGCAGTTCTTC	CASSLSGTRYNEQFF
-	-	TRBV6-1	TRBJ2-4	TGTGCCAGCAGTTCGGGGGGCCTCGAAAACATTCAGTACTTC	CASSSGGLENIQYF
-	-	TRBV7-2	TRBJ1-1	TGTGCCAGCAGCTCCAGGGTTCGCACTGAAGCTTTCTTT	CASSSRVRTEAFF
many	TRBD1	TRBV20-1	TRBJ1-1	TGCAGTGCTCCGTCACAGGGGGCATTTCGTGGGAACACTGAAGCTTTCTTT	CSAPSQGAFRGNTEAFF
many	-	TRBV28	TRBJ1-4	TGTGCCAGCAGTCCTGGACAGAAGACTAATGAAAAACTGTTTTTT	CASSPGQKTNEKLFF
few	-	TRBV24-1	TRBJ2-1	TGTGCCACCAGTGCAGGCCATGAGCAGTTCTTC	CATSAGHEQFF
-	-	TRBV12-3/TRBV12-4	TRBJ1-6	TGTGCCAGCAGTTTAGATTCACCCCTCCACTTT	CASSLDSPLHF
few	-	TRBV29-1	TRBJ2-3	TGCAGCGTGAGCCAGATTGGAGCTGGAGATACGCAGTATTTT	CSVSQIGAGDTQYF
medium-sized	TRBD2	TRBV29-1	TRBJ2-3	TGCAGCGTACTCCTAGCGGGGGGTAGCACAGATACGCAGTATTTT	CSVLLAGGSTDTQYF
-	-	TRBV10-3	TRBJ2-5	TGTGCCATCAGTGAGGGGGACGGCAGTTATGGGACCCAGTACTTC	CAISEGDGSYGTQYF
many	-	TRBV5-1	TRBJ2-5	TGCGCCAGCAGCCCAAGTGGCTCCCAAGAGACCCAGTACTTC	CASSPSGSQETQYF
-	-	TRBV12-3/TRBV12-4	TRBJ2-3	TGTGCCAGCTCGACCCTAGGGGTCACAGATACGCAGTATTTT	CASSTLGVTDTQYF
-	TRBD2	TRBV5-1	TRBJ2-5	TGCGCCAGCAGCCCCGGTGGACTAGCGACCCAAGAGACCCAGTACTTC	CASSPGGLATQETQYF